The text below deals with one TCR beta chain. Other DNA sequences within the sample encode an identical CDR3. This entry belongs to a study of T cell changes during pregnancy in multiple sclerosis. Trimming removed 5 bases from V and 5 bases from J; junction bases left unmatched: 5. The CDR3 has 15 residues. Germline-derived CDR1 and CDR2 are SGHTA and FQGNSA. Libraries were prepared by immunoSEQ multiplex PCR; TCRdb keeps only in-frame clonotypes and omits some of them. The sample includes almost 35,000 clones, about nine tenths of them seen just once. V and J are TRBV7-2 and TRBJ2-1; 11 nucleotides agree with TRBD2. This clonotype originated in a female donor with multiple sclerosis, enrolled in a pregnancy study. Sequences were derived from CD8+ T cells from peripheral blood mononuclear cells, sampled in the first trimester of pregnancy. CDR3 DNA sequence: TGTGCCAGCAGCCTGACTAGCGGGACACACAATGAGCAGTTCTTC. It is translated as CASSLTSGTHNEQFF.